The 28 T cell receptor beta chains in this list originate from one sample, sequenced in a study of cytomegalovirus exposure and HLA in healthy donors. Assay used: immunoSEQ multiplex PCR; TCRdb lists only in-frame clones, some missing. Of approximately 130,000 clones detected, about 84% appear once; the ten largest clones hold around 1.9%. The material sequenced was PBMCs. The receptors were gathered from a woman aged 25 to 39 in good health and CMV-seronegative.

This chain uses TRBV7-2 with TRBJ2-6; D gene unclear. Trimming took 3 bases from V and 5 from J, leaving 5 bases between them. Germline V gene data show CDR1 as SGHTA and CDR2 as FQGNSA. The CDR3 length is 13 residues. The DNA of the CDR3 is TGTGCCAGCAGCTTCGACAGGGCCAACGTCCTGACTTTC. This gives the protein CASSFDRANVLTF.

The genes are TRBV5-1 and TRBJ2-5, with 10 bases that match TRBD1. Germline V lookup: CDR1 SGHRS, CDR2 YFSETQ. V shed 4 bases and J 5 bases; nucleotides not matched to a gene: 5. This CDR3 is built from 14 residues. CDR3 nucleotides: TGCGCCAGCAGCGGCGGGACAGGGGTCGAGACCCAGTACTTC. Translation: CASSGGTGVETQYF.

The chain carries TRBV7-8 and TRBJ2-7, with TRBD1 matching over 9 bases. V shed 3 bases and J 5 bases; nucleotides not matched to a gene: 5. The V gene's germline CDR1 is SGHVS and CDR2 FQNEAQ. The CDR3 is made up of 14 amino acids. Here the CDR3 DNA reads TGTGCCAGCAGCTTGGGGGACAGGGTCGACGAGCAGTACTTC. This encodes CASSLGDRVDEQYF.

The chain combines TRBV19 with TRBJ1-2, with TRBD1 as a possible D gene (6 bases). Looked up from germline, CDR1 is LNHDA and CDR2 is SQIVND (reference sequence). V shed 3 bases and J shed 2 bases, with 10 bases lying between them. CDR3 size: 14 residues. The DNA for the CDR3 is TGTGCCAGTAGTATGGACAGCTTAAACTATGGCTACACCTTC. Protein sequence: CASSMDSLNYGYTF.

This chain uses TRBV30 with TRBJ1-2; D is uncertain. The CDR3 is made up of 16 amino acids. Deletions cut 4 bases from V and 6 bases from J, with 24 bases between. Germline-derived CDR1 and CDR2 are GTSNPN and SVGIG (reference sequence). The CDR3 loop reads CAWIPRMWQEGDGYTF. The CDR3 bases are TGTGCCTGGATTCCCCGAATGTGGCAGGAGGGAGATGGCTACACCTTC.

This sequence joins TRBV28 and TRBJ2-4; 14 bases agree with TRBD2. CDR1 and CDR2 (germline): MDHEN, SYDVKM. The CDR3 spans 17 residues. The V and J ends lost 5 bases and 7 bases, in that order; junction bases with no gene match: 10. CDR3 nucleotide sequence: TGTGCCAGCAGTCCACCGACTAGCGGGGGGGCAATGAACATTCAGTACTTC. This sequence encodes CASSPPTSGGAMNIQYF.

This clone was seen a few times. Here the CDR3 reads CASSIGGTANSPLHF. In nucleotides, the CDR3 is TGTGCCAGCAGCATTGGCGGGACTGCTAATTCACCCCTCCACTTT. The rearrangement joins TRBV5-5 to TRBJ1-6; weak D call: TRBD1 (5 bases). Germline lookup yields CDR1 SGHKS and CDR2 YYEKEE (reference sequence). This CDR3 contains 15 residues. The V end was cut by 4 bases, the J end by 6 bases, with 14 bases between.

The chain employs TRBV5-1 and TRBJ2-4, with TRBD2 matching 10 bases. Germline CDR1 SGHRS, CDR2 YFSETQ. The CDR3 extends over 16 amino acids. V shed 4 bases and J 9 bases; nucleotides not matched to a gene: 13. CDR3 loop: CASSQPGSGGAGIQYF. CDR3 nucleotides: TGCGCCAGCAGCCAACCTGGGAGCGGGGGGGCTGGCATTCAGTACTTC.

The chain employs TRBV7-6 and TRBJ2-1; maybe TRBD2 (5 bases). Trimming pared 2 bases from V and 1 base from J, leaving 18 bases between. This CDR3 comprises 18 residues. The V gene's germline CDR1 is SGHVS and CDR2 FNYEAQ. Here the CDR3 reads CASSLTFGHRGSYNEQFF. The CDR3 region has the DNA TGTGCCAGCAGCTTAACGTTTGGGCACAGAGGGTCCTACAATGAGCAGTTCTTC.

The V gene is TRBV11-1, the J gene TRBJ1-1, with D uncertain. CDR3 length: 16 residues. V was clipped by 2 bases and J by 0 bases, with 13 bases between them. Germline V lookup: CDR1 SGHAT, CDR2 FQDESV (reference sequence). Here the CDR3 reads CASSLQPGNMNTEAFF. CDR3 nucleotide sequence: TGTGCCAGCAGCTTACAACCGGGGAACATGAACACTGAAGCTTTCTTT.

The V and J genes are TRBV18 and TRBJ1-1; 8 nucleotides agree with TRBD1. Trimming took 5 bases from V and 2 from J; bases not matched to a gene: 10. The CDR3 length is 16 residues. Germline V gene sequence: CDR1 KGHSH, CDR2 LQKENI. The CDR3: CASSGGQARGNTEAFF. The CDR3 bases are TGTGCCAGCTCAGGGGGACAGGCGAGAGGAAACACTGAAGCTTTCTTT.

As concerns this clone: One junction end does not reproduce the germline sequence, and a read error may be involved. The V and J genes are TRBV6-1 and TRBJ1-2; maybe TRBD1 (5 bases). The CDR3 covers 14 residues. Per germline, CDR1 MNHNS and CDR2 SASEGT. Here the CDR3 reads CASSEEGNNFGYTF. CDR3 nucleotide sequence: TGTGCCAGCAGTGAAGAGGGGAATAACTTTGGCTACACCTTC.

The chain recombines TRBV5-1 with TRBJ1-2; 8 bases line up with TRBD1. CDR3 length equals 14 residues. The trim removed 6 bases at V and 6 bases at J, leaving 10 bases unmatched. Germline CDR1 SGHRS, CDR2 YFSETQ. The CDR3 reads CASTGQDRRHGYTF. In DNA form, the CDR3 reads TGCGCCAGCACGGGACAGGACCGACGGCATGGCTACACCTTC.

The gene calls are TRBV19 and TRBJ1-1; D is possibly TRBD1 (6 bases). This CDR3 region has 15 residues. V was pared by 5 bases and J by 4 bases, with 17 bases between. CDR1 is LNHDA and CDR2 is SQIVND in the germline V gene (reference sequence). CDR3 loop: CASSASDSRTTEAFF. The CDR3 nucleotides read TGTGCCAGTAGTGCTTCGGACAGCCGAACCACTGAAGCTTTCTTT.

The chain is built from TRBV9 and TRBJ2-3; 8 nucleotides align to TRBD1. The germline CDR1 and CDR2 sequences are SGDLS and YYNGEE. With 2 bases clipped from V and 2 bases from J, the junction kept 7 bases outside the gene matches. CDR3 length: 16 amino acids. CDR3 bases: TGTGCCAGCAGCGTCCTACAGGGGGGCGCCACAGATACGCAGTATTTT. This encodes CASSVLQGGATDTQYF.

This clone has just one count. This chain links TRBV7-3 with TRBJ2-7; D gene uncertain. Germline V lookup: CDR1 SGHTA, CDR2 FQGTGA. The V gene lost 5 bases and the J gene lost 7 bases, with 15 bases spanning the gap. The CDR3 has 13 amino acids. This chain's CDR3 is CASSPSPGWEQYF. The DNA of the CDR3 is TGTGCCAGCAGCCCGTCGCCCGGTTGGGAGCAGTACTTC.

V and J are TRBV7-2 and TRBJ2-7; 14 bases line up with TRBD2. Trimming cost V 2 bases and J 6 bases; bases outside gene matches: 9. The CDR3 contains 17 residues. Germline V lookup: CDR1 SGHTA, CDR2 FQGNSA. Here the CDR3 reads CASSLIPTSGGDGEQYF. CDR3 nucleotides: TGTGCCAGCAGCTTAATACCGACTAGCGGGGGGGACGGCGAGCAGTACTTC.

V is TRBV18 and J is TRBJ1-5; no firm D call. Germline lookup yields CDR1 KGHSH and CDR2 LQKENI. The length of the CDR3 is 15 residues. Between the trimmed V and J ends, which lost 6 bases and 3 bases, there was a span of 15 bases. CDR3: CASSLYDTFNQPQHF. In DNA form, the CDR3 reads TGTGCCAGCTCTCTTTATGACACCTTCAATCAGCCCCAGCATTTT.

The chain couples TRBV7-8 to TRBJ2-6; D uncertain. The germline gives CDR1 SGHVS, CDR2 FQNEAQ. This CDR3 contains 14 residues. Trimming took 5 bases from V and 1 from J, leaving 6 bases between them. Here the CDR3 reads CASSRRSGANVLTF. CDR3 bases: TGTGCCAGCAGCCGGAGATCTGGGGCCAACGTCCTGACTTTC. The complete variable domain, with remaining parts taken from reference TRBV7-8 and TRBJ2-6, reads GAGVSQSPRYKVAKRGQDVALRCDPISGHVSLFWYQQALGQGPEFLTYFQNEAQLDKSGLPSDRFFAERPEGSVSTLKIQRTQQEDSAVYLCASSRRSGANVLTFGAGSRLTVL.

The chain recombines TRBV6-1 with TRBJ2-7; D may be TRBD1 (6 bases). Trimming left V 2 bases short and J 0 bases short, with 14 bases between. This CDR3 is 16 amino acids long. Germline-derived CDR1 and CDR2 are MNHNS and SASEGT. CDR3 sequence: CASSEPTGRLSYEQYF. For the CDR3, the DNA is TGTGCCAGCAGTGAACCGACAGGACGACTCTCCTACGAGCAGTACTTC.

The chain carries TRBV6-6 and TRBJ1-3; D is unclear. This CDR3 has 14 residues. Trimming shortened V by 5 bases and J by 0 bases, and 8 bases separated the two germline ends. From germline, CDR1 is MNHNY and CDR2 SVGAGI (reference sequence). The CDR3 DNA sequence: TGTGCCAGCAGTCAGACGGGCTCTGGAAACACCATATATTTT. Translated, it gives CASSQTGSGNTIYF.

A remark on this clone: Within the sample, other DNA sequences also encode this same CDR3. V is TRBV2 and J is TRBJ1-2; TRBD1 aligns across 8 bases. J lost 4 bases, V lost 6 bases, and 1 base had no gene match. Germline V gives CDR1 SNHLY, CDR2 FYNNEI. The CDR3 is made up of 12 amino acids. The CDR3, as DNA: TGTGCCAGCAGGGACAGGGTCTATGGCTACACCTTC. This gives the protein CASRDRVYGYTF.

This clone was seen only once. The CDR3 loop is CASSFRQGGEKLFF. The CDR3 DNA reads as TGTGCCAGCAGCTTCCGACAGGGAGGTGAAAAACTGTTTTTT. V and J are TRBV7-2 and TRBJ1-4; TRBD1 matches at 7 bases. Trimming cost V 3 bases and J 7 bases; bases outside gene matches: 5. This CDR3 spans 14 amino acids. Germline V gives CDR1 SGHTA, CDR2 FQGNSA.

The V gene is TRBV4-3, the J gene TRBJ2-3; maybe TRBD2 (5 bases). Germline loops: CDR1 LGHNA, CDR2 YSLEER. This CDR3 contains 15 residues. Trimming stripped 1 base from V and 3 bases from J, with 11 bases between. CDR3 loop: CASSQAGVVTDTQYF. The CDR3 bases are TGCGCCAGCAGCCAAGCCGGGGTAGTGACAGATACGCAGTATTTT.

The CDR3 DNA sequence: TGTGCCAGCAGCTTGCCGGGGAGGAACACTGAAGCTTTCTTT. As protein: CASSLPGRNTEAFF. V is TRBV5-6 and J is TRBJ1-1; D unresolved. The CDR3 runs to 14 residues. Trimming pared 1 base from V and 1 base from J, leaving 8 bases between. Germline V gene data show CDR1 as SGHDT and CDR2 as YYEEEE.

V usage is TRBV4-3 and J usage is TRBJ2-5; D possibly corresponds to TRBD1 (6 bases). Between the trimmed V and J ends, which lost 0 bases and 4 bases, there was a span of 15 bases. The CDR3 is 16 amino acids. Germline-derived CDR1 and CDR2 are LGHNA and YSLEER. The CDR3 bases are TGCGCCAGCAGCCAAGATTTCGGCAGGGGTGGAGAGACCCAGTACTTC. The encoded protein is CASSQDFGRGGETQYF.

The chain recombines TRBV12-5 with TRBJ1-3, with TRBD1 matching 9 bases. This CDR3 has 18 amino acids. CDR1 and CDR2 (germline): LGHNT, FRNRAP. Germline trimming cut 0 bases from V and 0 bases from J; bases unmatched to any gene: 6. Written as DNA, the CDR3 is TGTGCTAGTGGTTTGGTACTGGGACAGGGATTCTCTGGAAACACCATATATTTT. The encoded protein is CASGLVLGQGFSGNTIYF.

For this clone: Other nucleotide sequences in the sample specify the same CDR3. This chain uses TRBV7-2 with TRBJ2-5; 13 bases map to TRBD2. Germline lookup yields CDR1 SGHTA and CDR2 FQGNSA. CDR3 size: 16 residues. Trimming at V came to 4 bases and at J to 5 bases, leaving 7 bases not matched to a gene. The CDR3, as DNA: TGTGCCAGCAGCTCCCGACTAGCGGGGGGACTGGAGACCCAGTACTTC. Its protein product is CASSSRLAGGLETQYF. Drawing the rest from reference TRBV7-2 and TRBJ2-5, the complete variable domain is GAGVSQSPSNKVTEKGKDVELRCDPISGHTALYWYRQSLGQGLEFLIYFQGNSAPDKSGLPSDRFSAERTGGSVSTLTIQRTQQEDSAVYLCASSSRLAGGLETQYFGPGTRLLVL.